These T cell receptor beta chains were read from a single sample in a study of T cell repertoires in cytomegalovirus infection. Antigens of these TCRs are unknown. Using its own MiXCR run on the reads, TCRdb lists one record per CDR3 protein. This table holds about 68,000 distinct CDR3 sequences, about 22% found once. The sample consisted of PBMCs, sequenced either directly or after in vitro stimulation (not recorded which). The source of these receptors is a human donor in good health (CMV status not recorded). Some clones in this sample may be carry-over from other donors' samples. Each CDR3 is given with its conserved first and last residue. D genes are given only for firm matches. A clone size is listed for some rows: how often the clone was seen (once, few, many), or a class if it is expanded.

V gene: TRBV7-2
J gene: TRBJ1-6
CDR3 length: 15
clone size: many
D gene: .
CDR3 protein: CASSLVFEYNSPLHF
CDR3 DNA: TGTGCCAGCAGCTTAGTGTTCGAATATAATTCACCCCTCCACTTT

V gene: TRBV12-3/TRBV12-4
J gene: TRBJ1-2
CDR3 length: 16
clone size: few
D gene: TRBD1
CDR3 protein: CASSPSLTGSGGGYTF
CDR3 DNA: TGTGCCAGCAGCCCCTCCCTGACAGGGAGCGGTGGCGGCTACACCTTC

V gene: TRBV18
J gene: TRBJ2-7
CDR3 length: 17
clone size: .
D gene: TRBD2
CDR3 protein: CASSSIQGAGGGDEQYF
CDR3 DNA: TGTGCCAGCTCATCAATTCAGGGAGCGGGAGGCGGCGACGAGCAGTACTTC

V gene: TRBV15
J gene: TRBJ1-2
CDR3 length: 14
clone size: .
D gene: .
CDR3 protein: CATSYHREVDGYTF
CDR3 DNA: TGTGCCACCAGCTATCACAGGGAGGTGGATGGCTACACCTTC

V gene: TRBV6-2/TRBV6-3
J gene: TRBJ2-3
CDR3 length: 16
clone size: .
D gene: TRBD2
CDR3 protein: CASSYSLAGGVDTQYF
CDR3 DNA: TGTGCCAGCAGTTACTCGCTAGCGGGAGGGGTAGATACGCAGTATTTT

V gene: TRBV7-6
J gene: TRBJ1-2
CDR3 length: 15
clone size: few
D gene: TRBD1
CDR3 protein: CASSQGRGQTYGYTF
CDR3 DNA: TGTGCCAGCAGCCAGGGGAGGGGGCAGACCTATGGCTACACCTTC

V gene: TRBV19
J gene: TRBJ2-1
CDR3 length: 15
clone size: few
D gene: TRBD1
CDR3 protein: CASTTGTGGSDEQFF
CDR3 DNA: TGTGCCAGTACCACCGGGACAGGGGGTTCGGATGAGCAGTTCTTC

V gene: TRBV19
J gene: TRBJ2-1
CDR3 length: 16
clone size: .
D gene: .
CDR3 protein: CASSTAGGGAYNEQFF
CDR3 DNA: TGTGCCAGTAGTACCGCCGGTGGGGGAGCCTACAATGAGCAGTTCTTC

V gene: TRBV10-3
J gene: TRBJ2-5
CDR3 length: 15
clone size: few
D gene: TRBD2
CDR3 protein: CASDAAGSGKETQYF
CDR3 DNA: TGTGCCAGCGACGCCGCAGGTAGCGGGAAAGAGACCCAGTACTTC

V gene: TRBV28
J gene: TRBJ2-7
CDR3 length: 15
clone size: .
D gene: TRBD1
CDR3 protein: CASSLVGTGVYEQYF
CDR3 DNA: TGTGCCAGCAGCCTAGTTGGGACAGGGGTTTACGAGCAGTACTTC

V gene: TRBV7-9
J gene: TRBJ2-1
CDR3 length: 17
clone size: few
D gene: TRBD2
CDR3 protein: CASSLGRGGSSYNEQFF
CDR3 DNA: TGTGCCAGCAGCTTGGGGCGGGGCGGGAGCTCCTACAATGAGCAGTTCTTC

V gene: TRBV19
J gene: TRBJ1-5
CDR3 length: 14
clone size: .
D gene: .
CDR3 protein: CASTPRPGSQPQHF
CDR3 DNA: TGTGCCAGTACACCCCGCCCAGGGAGTCAGCCCCAGCATTTT

V gene: TRBV12-3/TRBV12-4
J gene: TRBJ1-2
CDR3 length: 13
clone size: .
D gene: .
CDR3 protein: CASSLLLGYGYTF
CDR3 DNA: TGTGCCAGCAGTCTACTCCTGGGCTATGGCTACACCTTC

V gene: TRBV7-2
J gene: TRBJ1-2
CDR3 length: 14
clone size: many
D gene: .
CDR3 protein: CASSSDGPNYGYTF
CDR3 DNA: TGTGCCAGCAGCTCCGACGGGCCCAACTATGGCTACACCTTC

V gene: TRBV7-9
J gene: TRBJ2-5
CDR3 length: 15
clone size: many
D gene: TRBD2
CDR3 protein: CASSGGLALRETQYF
CDR3 DNA: TGTGCCAGCAGCGGGGGACTAGCGCTACGAGAGACCCAGTACTTC

V gene: TRBV6-8
J gene: TRBJ2-3
CDR3 length: 11
clone size: .
D gene: .
CDR3 protein: CASGVTDTQYF
CDR3 DNA: TGTGCCAGCGGGGTGACAGATACGCAGTATTTT

V gene: TRBV7-2
J gene: TRBJ1-1
CDR3 length: 14
clone size: .
D gene: TRBD1
CDR3 protein: CASSSRQGWTEAFF
CDR3 DNA: TGTGCCAGCAGCTCCAGACAGGGATGGACTGAAGCTTTCTTT

V gene: TRBV7-8
J gene: TRBJ1-2
CDR3 length: 14
clone size: few
D gene: TRBD1
CDR3 protein: CASSFEMTGDGYTF
CDR3 DNA: TGTGCCAGCAGCTTCGAGATGACAGGGGACGGCTACACCTTC

V gene: TRBV5-4
J gene: TRBJ1-1
CDR3 length: 13
clone size: .
D gene: .
CDR3 protein: CASSQVENTEAFF
CDR3 DNA: TGTGCCAGCAGCCAAGTGGAGAACACTGAAGCTTTCTTT

V gene: TRBV28
J gene: TRBJ2-2
CDR3 length: 15
clone size: many
D gene: TRBD2
CDR3 protein: CASSSSTSVPGELFF
CDR3 DNA: TGTGCCAGCAGCTCCTCGACTAGCGTGCCGGGGGAGCTGTTTTTT

V gene: TRBV7-2
J gene: TRBJ2-6
CDR3 length: 12
clone size: few
D gene: .
CDR3 protein: CASSRPSNVLTF
CDR3 DNA: TGTGCCAGCAGCCGTCCCTCCAACGTCCTGACTTTC

V gene: TRBV7-9
J gene: TRBJ1-4
CDR3 length: 14
clone size: .
D gene: .
CDR3 protein: CASGTTAANEKLFF
CDR3 DNA: TGTGCCAGCGGAACGACAGCCGCTAATGAAAAACTGTTTTTT

V gene: TRBV11-3
J gene: TRBJ1-3
CDR3 length: 14
clone size: few
D gene: .
CDR3 protein: CASSSQTEGNTIYF
CDR3 DNA: TGTGCCAGCAGCAGCCAGACAGAAGGAAACACCATATATTTT

V gene: TRBV6-5
J gene: TRBJ2-1
CDR3 length: 17
clone size: few
D gene: .
CDR3 protein: CASSYSKFGGKANEQFF
CDR3 DNA: TGTGCCAGCAGTTACTCGAAGTTTGGCGGGAAGGCCAATGAGCAGTTCTTC

V gene: TRBV10-3
J gene: TRBJ1-1
CDR3 length: 15
clone size: .
D gene: .
CDR3 protein: CAISERTGRGTEAFF
CDR3 DNA: TGTGCCATCAGTGAGCGAACTGGGAGGGGGACTGAAGCTTTCTTT

V gene: TRBV7-6
J gene: TRBJ2-7
CDR3 length: 14
clone size: .
D gene: .
CDR3 protein: CASSLETRSGEQYF
CDR3 DNA: TGTGCCAGCAGCTTAGAGACAAGGTCGGGGGAGCAGTACTTC

V gene: TRBV20-1
J gene: TRBJ2-2
CDR3 length: 16
clone size: few
D gene: .
CDR3 protein: CSVPLSPDENTGELFF
CDR3 DNA: TGCAGTGTACCCCTATCGCCAGACGAGAACACCGGGGAGCTGTTTTTT

V gene: TRBV15
J gene: TRBJ1-5
CDR3 length: 14
clone size: few
D gene: .
CDR3 protein: CATSRGEEVQPQHF
CDR3 DNA: TGTGCCACCAGCAGAGGTGAGGAGGTTCAGCCCCAGCATTTT

V gene: TRBV12-3/TRBV12-4
J gene: TRBJ2-2
CDR3 length: 14
clone size: .
D gene: .
CDR3 protein: CASTTGANTGELFF
CDR3 DNA: TGTGCCAGCACGACGGGAGCGAACACCGGGGAGCTGTTTTTT

V gene: TRBV12-3/TRBV12-4
J gene: TRBJ1-4
CDR3 length: 15
clone size: .
D gene: .
CDR3 protein: CASSPSRGMNEKLFF
CDR3 DNA: TGTGCCAGCAGCCCCTCGAGAGGGATGAATGAAAAACTGTTTTTT

V gene: TRBV7-9
J gene: TRBJ2-1
CDR3 length: 12
clone size: few
D gene: .
CDR3 protein: CASSLYRGEQFF
CDR3 DNA: TGTGCCAGCAGCTTATATCGGGGTGAGCAGTTCTTC

V gene: TRBV14
J gene: TRBJ1-4
CDR3 length: 15
clone size: .
D gene: .
CDR3 protein: CASSQNSATNEKLFF
CDR3 DNA: TGTGCCAGCAGCCAAAACAGTGCAACTAATGAAAAACTGTTTTTT

V gene: TRBV7-8
J gene: TRBJ1-1
CDR3 length: 12
clone size: many
D gene: .
CDR3 protein: CASSLYGNEAFF
CDR3 DNA: TGTGCCAGCAGCTTATATGGGAATGAAGCTTTCTTT

V gene: TRBV6-5
J gene: TRBJ1-4
CDR3 length: 15
clone size: .
D gene: TRBD1
CDR3 protein: CASSRTGSPNEKLFF
CDR3 DNA: TGTGCCAGCAGTCGGACAGGGAGTCCTAATGAAAAACTGTTTTTT

V gene: TRBV11-2
J gene: TRBJ2-1
CDR3 length: 16
clone size: few
D gene: TRBD2
CDR3 protein: CASSLGHSGRTYEQFF
CDR3 DNA: TGTGCCAGCAGCTTAGGTCACAGCGGGAGAACGTATGAGCAGTTCTTC